These T cell receptor beta chains were read from a single sample in a study of cytomegalovirus exposure and HLA in healthy donors. Measured with immunoSEQ multiplex PCR; TCRdb has only the in-frame clones, and not every one. The table includes tens of thousands of clones, about 80% detected once. Sequences were obtained from PBMCs. All receptors derive from a human donor in good health. The CDR3 runs from the conserved cysteine through the conserved F or W. A D gene is named only where the DNA matches it firmly. Clone size appears in some rows only: once, few, many, or a class for an expanded clone.

CATSRDQGTYYGYTF	TGTGCCACCAGCAGAGATCAGGGAACTTACTATGGCTACACCTTC	NA	TRBV15	TRBJ1-2	NA
CAIRTDTVTEAFF	TGTGCCATCAGAACGGACACTGTCACTGAAGCTTTCTTT	NA	TRBV10-3	TRBJ1-1	NA
CATSRDGGQGNEKLFF	TGTGCCACCAGCAGAGATGGGGGACAGGGGAATGAAAAACTGTTTTTT	NA	TRBV15	TRBJ1-4	TRBD1
CASSLNRQGSNEKLFF	TGCGCCAGCAGCTTGAACCGCCAGGGGTCTAATGAAAAACTGTTTTTT	few	TRBV5-1	TRBJ1-4	NA
CASSLPDRPREGYTF	TGTGCCAGCTCACTCCCCGACAGGCCGAGGGAGGGCTACACCTTC	once	TRBV18	TRBJ1-2	NA
CASSYSDRANQPQHF	TGTGCCAGCAGTTACTCGGACAGGGCCAATCAGCCCCAGCATTTT	few	TRBV6-6	TRBJ1-5	TRBD1
CASRLQGYPYNEQFF	TGTGCCAGTAGGCTTCAGGGGTACCCTTACAATGAGCAGTTCTTC	NA	TRBV19	TRBJ2-1	NA
CASSIGSGGYSTDTQYF	TGTGCCAGTAGTATAGGGAGCGGGGGGTATAGCACAGATACGCAGTATTTT	NA	TRBV19	TRBJ2-3	TRBD2
CASSPQGANSPLHF	TGTGCCAGCAGCCCACAGGGGGCCAATTCACCCCTCCACTTT	NA	TRBV7-9	TRBJ1-6	TRBD1
CASSEALWGGTYEQYF	TGTGCCAGCAGTGAAGCCCTTTGGGGGGGTACCTACGAGCAGTACTTC	NA	TRBV6-1	TRBJ2-7	TRBD2
CASSPPDRSYTNEQFF	TGTGCCAGTAGTCCCCCAGACAGAAGCTACACCAATGAGCAGTTCTTC	NA	TRBV19	TRBJ2-1	NA
CASSKGLQRTYEQYF	TGTGCCAGCAGCAAGGGACTCCAGAGGACCTACGAGCAGTACTTC	NA	TRBV7-2	TRBJ2-7	NA
CASSPLRQYNEQFF	TGTGCCAGCAGCCCCCTGCGGCAGTACAATGAGCAGTTCTTC	once	TRBV5-6	TRBJ2-1	NA
CASSWAGRHQPQHF	TGTGCCAGCAGCTGGGCCGGAAGGCATCAGCCCCAGCATTTT	once	TRBV7-9	TRBJ1-5	NA
CASSMGSQPGYSNQPQHF	TGTGCCAGCAGCATGGGCAGCCAGCCGGGGTATAGCAATCAGCCCCAGCATTTT	NA	TRBV7-6	TRBJ1-5	NA
CAGSFTDIYGYTF	TGTGCCGGCAGCTTTACAGATATCTATGGCTACACCTTC	NA	TRBV7-9	TRBJ1-2	NA
CASEGPVYEQYF	TGTGCCAGCGAGGGTCCCGTCTACGAGCAGTACTTC	once	TRBV28	TRBJ2-7	NA
CASSLGFSSGSRVGELFF	TGTGCCAGCAGCTTAGGCTTTTCTAGCGGGAGTCGGGTCGGGGAGCTGTTTTTT	NA	TRBV13	TRBJ2-2	TRBD2